The subject of this entry is one TCR beta chain. Its target is unknown. Vbeta (60) and Jbeta (13) primers were used in the PCR. This table comes from immunoSEQ multiplex PCR, and its TCRdb copy is limited to in-frame clones, with some not included. The data show approximately 160,000 clones, with roughly 80% seen just once and 1.9% held by the top ten. The record originates from a study of cytomegalovirus exposure and HLA in healthy donors. No record exists of this donor's CMV serostatus. The study, taken as a whole, reports: Association of a missense DCLRE1C variant with TCR beta V- and J-gene trimming was reported in a later analysis. Presence/absence analyses assumed roughly uniform sequencing depth across donors, which may not hold.

This CDR3 has 12 residues. V gave up 8 bases and J gave up 7 bases; unmatched junction bases: 1. Germline lookup yields CDR1 LNHDA and CDR2 SQIVND (reference sequence). Sample: PBMCs. The receptor comes from a human donor in good health. The chain is built from TRBV19 and TRBJ1-6; 8 bases line up with TRBD1. The CDR3 DNA sequence: TGTGCCAGTCGACAGGGGAATTCACCCCTCCACTTT. Its translation: CASRQGNSPLHF. Drawing the rest from reference TRBV19 and TRBJ1-6, the complete variable domain is DGGITQSPKYLFRKEGQNVTLSCEQNLNHDAMYWYRQDPGQGLRLIYYSQIVNDFQKGDIAEGYSVSREKKESFPLTVTSAQKNPTAFYLCASRQGNSPLHFGNGTRLTVT.